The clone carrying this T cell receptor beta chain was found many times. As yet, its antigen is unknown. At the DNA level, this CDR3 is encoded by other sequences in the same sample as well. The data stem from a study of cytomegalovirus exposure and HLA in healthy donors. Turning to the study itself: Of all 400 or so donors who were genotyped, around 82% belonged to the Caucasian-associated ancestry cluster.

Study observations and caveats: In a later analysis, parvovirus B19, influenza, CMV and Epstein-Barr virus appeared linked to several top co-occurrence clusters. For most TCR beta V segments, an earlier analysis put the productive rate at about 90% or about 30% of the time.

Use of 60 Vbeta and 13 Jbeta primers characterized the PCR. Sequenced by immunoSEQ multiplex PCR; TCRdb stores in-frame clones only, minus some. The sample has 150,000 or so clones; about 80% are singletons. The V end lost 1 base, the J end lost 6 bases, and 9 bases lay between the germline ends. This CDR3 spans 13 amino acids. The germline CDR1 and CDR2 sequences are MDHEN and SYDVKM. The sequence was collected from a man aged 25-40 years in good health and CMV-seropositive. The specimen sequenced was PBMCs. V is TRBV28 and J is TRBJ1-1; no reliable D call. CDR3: CASSLSGGAEAFF. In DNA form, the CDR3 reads TGTGCCAGCAGTTTATCAGGAGGTGCTGAAGCTTTCTTT.